This TCR beta chain was obtained from a study of radiation and T cells in renal cell carcinoma. Regarding the study as a whole: No pretreatment tumor biopsies were available for baseline clonotypes. Top tumor clonotypes rose in blood 2 weeks post-radiation, then contracted.

Germline assignment: CDR1 SGHTA and CDR2 FQGNSA. CDR3 length equals 13 residues. V was pared by 4 bases and J by 3 bases, with 9 bases between. The time point: blood 2 weeks post-SBRT. Regarding treatment: 15 Gy SBRT to primary tumor, nephrectomy 4 weeks later. The patient's renal cell carcinoma had clear cell pathology. Repertoires were generated with immunoSEQ multiplex PCR, while TCRdb's copy carries only in-frame clones and drops some. The sample carries about 130,000 clones, 75% to 90% recorded once. Points on this clone: Its antigen is still unknown.

The receptor was isolated from a woman in her sixties or seventies with renal cell carcinoma. The rearrangement uses TRBV7-2 and TRBJ1-2, with D perhaps TRBD1 (5 bases). Sequencing was performed on blood, taken from a patient whose treatment included radiotherapy and nephrectomy. CDR3 protein: CASSSGQYYGYTF. The DNA of the CDR3 is TGTGCCAGCAGCTCGGGGCAATACTATGGCTACACCTTC.